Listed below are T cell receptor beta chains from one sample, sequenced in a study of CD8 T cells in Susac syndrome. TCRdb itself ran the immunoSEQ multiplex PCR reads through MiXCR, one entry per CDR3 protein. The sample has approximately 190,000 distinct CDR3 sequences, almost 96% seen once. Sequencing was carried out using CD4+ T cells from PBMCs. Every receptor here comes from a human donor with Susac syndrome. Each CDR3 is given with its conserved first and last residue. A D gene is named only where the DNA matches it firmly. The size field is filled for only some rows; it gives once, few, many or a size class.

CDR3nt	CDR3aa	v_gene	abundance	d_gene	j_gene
TGCGCCAGCAGCCAACAAATCAATCAGCCCCAGCATTTT	CASSQQINQPQHF	TRBV4-3	NA	NA	TRBJ1-5
TGTGCCAGCAGTCATAGCGGGGGTTCCTACAATGAGCAGTTCTTC	CASSHSGGSYNEQFF	TRBV6-2/TRBV6-3	NA	TRBD2	TRBJ2-1
TGTGCCAGCAGCGAGACGACGACAGGGGTTCCTTCGAACACTGAAGCTTTCTTT	CASSETTTGVPSNTEAFF	TRBV7-3	NA	TRBD1	TRBJ1-1
TGTGCCAGCAGTTTCACAGGGGGAAAGCAGTACTTC	CASSFTGGKQYF	TRBV27	NA	TRBD1	TRBJ2-7
TGTGCCAGCAGTTTCCGAGGGAAGGGTGATGAAAAACTGTTTTTT	CASSFRGKGDEKLFF	TRBV12-3/TRBV12-4	few	NA	TRBJ1-4
TGTGCCATCAGTGAGTCGGCTGGGACCCCTGTGAACACTGAAGCTTTCTTT	CAISESAGTPVNTEAFF	TRBV10-3	NA	NA	TRBJ1-1
TGTGCCTGGAGTGGAGGGATCTACGAGCAGTACTTC	CAWSGGIYEQYF	TRBV30	NA	NA	TRBJ2-7
TGTGCCACCAGTGATTTGCAACCGGCAGGGGGCTTTAATTCACCCCTCCACTTT	CATSDLQPAGGFNSPLHF	TRBV24-1	NA	TRBD1	TRBJ1-6
TGCAGTGCTAGTGGACACAGGGGGTCGTACACCGGGGAGCTGTTTTTT	CSASGHRGSYTGELFF	TRBV20-1	once	TRBD1	TRBJ2-2
TGCAGCGTTGTTCGGGGAACGAACACCGGGGAGCTGTTTTTT	CSVVRGTNTGELFF	TRBV29-1	NA	NA	TRBJ2-2
TGTGCCAGCAGTGAATGGACAGGGGGCCTCGAGCAGTACTTC	CASSEWTGGLEQYF	TRBV25-1	NA	TRBD1	TRBJ2-7
TGTGCCAGCAGCTTCCCCGGACTAGCGGGGGGGCCTGGGCAGTTCTTC	CASSFPGLAGGPGQFF	TRBV7-9	NA	TRBD2	TRBJ2-1
TGTGCCAGCAGCTCTCCCCCCTATCGGGAGCAGTTCTTC	CASSSPPYREQFF	TRBV11-1	NA	NA	TRBJ2-1
TGTGCCAGCAGCTCTCGACAGGGTTCACCTGGCTACACCTTC	CASSSRQGSPGYTF	TRBV11-2	NA	TRBD1	TRBJ1-2
TGTGCCTGGAGCGGAGAGCTGTTCTCTGGAAACACCATATATTTT	CAWSGELFSGNTIYF	TRBV30	NA	NA	TRBJ1-3
TGCAGTGCTGGCGGACAGGAGCAGTTGAGGTACTTC	CSAGGQEQLRYF	TRBV20-1	NA	TRBD1	TRBJ2-5
TGTGCCAGCAGTACCACCATCCGGGGGGAGACCCAGTACTTC	CASSTTIRGETQYF	TRBV12-3/TRBV12-4	NA	NA	TRBJ2-5
TGTGCCAGCAGGAGACCGGGACAGGGGAACACTGAAGCTTTCTTT	CASRRPGQGNTEAFF	TRBV12-3/TRBV12-4	NA	TRBD1	TRBJ1-1
TGTGCCAGCCGAGGACAGGTGTCCTACAATGAGCAGTTCTTC	CASRGQVSYNEQFF	TRBV18	few	TRBD1	TRBJ2-1
TGTGCCAGCTCACCAATCGCGGCAGACGAGCAGTACTTC	CASSPIAADEQYF	TRBV18	once	NA	TRBJ2-7
TGTGCCAGCAGCGAGGGGGGCAGTCCCGATGAAAAACTGTTTTTT	CASSEGGSPDEKLFF	TRBV25-1	NA	NA	TRBJ1-4
TGTGCCAGCAGTAGAGGGGCTATCGAGCAGTACTTC	CASSRGAIEQYF	TRBV28	NA	NA	TRBJ2-7
TGCAGTGCTAGAGATGTTCTGCGGGGGCAGTACTTC	CSARDVLRGQYF	TRBV20-1	NA	NA	TRBJ2-7
TGTGCCACCAGCAGACGAAGCGGGGGCTACAATGAGCAGTTCTTC	CATSRRSGGYNEQFF	TRBV15	NA	TRBD2	TRBJ2-1
TGTGCCTGGCAGGCGTCTGCCAATCAGCCCCAGCATTTT	CAWQASANQPQHF	TRBV30	once	NA	TRBJ1-5
TGTGCCAGCAGTTCCATGGACAGGGTGGGGGATCAGCCCCAGCATTTT	CASSSMDRVGDQPQHF	TRBV27	NA	TRBD1	TRBJ1-5
TGCGCCAGCAGCCAAGATGGACAGATCTATGGCTACACCTTC	CASSQDGQIYGYTF	TRBV4-3	NA	NA	TRBJ1-2
TGTGCCAGCAGCGTAGGTGGTGGGAGCAACTATGGCTACACCTTC	CASSVGGGSNYGYTF	TRBV9	NA	NA	TRBJ1-2
TGCAGTGCTAGAGACTGGACTAGCGGGGGGCCTGAGCAGTTCTTC	CSARDWTSGGPEQFF	TRBV20-1	NA	TRBD2	TRBJ2-1
TGTGCCAGCAGCCAAATCCAGGGGAGTTCACCCCTCCACTTT	CASSQIQGSSPLHF	TRBV3-1	NA	NA	TRBJ1-6
TGTGCCACCGCCCGGGGGATTAATGAAAAACTGTTTTTT	CATARGINEKLFF	TRBV15	NA	NA	TRBJ1-4
TGCGCCAGCAGCCAAGTGGCTGTGGGGGGCTACACCTTC	CASSQVAVGGYTF	TRBV4-1	NA	NA	TRBJ1-2
TGTGCCAGCAGCTTAGCGGGCAGGGTGTCCTACGAGCAGTACTTC	CASSLAGRVSYEQYF	TRBV7-9	NA	NA	TRBJ2-7
TGTGCCAGCTCACCACCCGTTGAGGGGCCCTTCTCCTACGAGCAGTACTTC	CASSPPVEGPFSYEQYF	TRBV18	NA	NA	TRBJ2-7
TGTGCCAGCAGTTCCCCCCTCCCCTATGGCTACACCTTC	CASSSPLPYGYTF	TRBV28	NA	NA	TRBJ1-2
TGTGCCAGCAGCGGGGGACAACTACTCTCTGGAAACACCATATATTTT	CASSGGQLLSGNTIYF	TRBV9	NA	NA	TRBJ1-3
TGCAGCGTAGGAGGGTCCCCAGGAGACTCCTACGAGCAGTACTTC	CSVGGSPGDSYEQYF	TRBV29-1	NA	NA	TRBJ2-7
TGTGCCATCACCGCCGCGGACAGGGGGTACACTGAAGCTTTCTTT	CAITAADRGYTEAFF	TRBV10-3	NA	TRBD1	TRBJ1-1
TGCAGCGTGGAAGGACAGGAAAATTATAACTATGGCTACACCTTC	CSVEGQENYNYGYTF	TRBV29-1	once	TRBD1	TRBJ1-2
TGTGCCAGTAGTATAGGACAGTACAATGAGCAGTTCTTC	CASSIGQYNEQFF	TRBV19	once	NA	TRBJ2-1
TGTGCCTGGAGGGCGCAGGGGGCTGGGGAGACCCAGTACTTC	CAWRAQGAGETQYF	TRBV30	NA	TRBD1	TRBJ2-5
TGTGCCACCAGCAGAGTGTGGCAGGGCGGGACAGATACGCAGTATTTT	CATSRVWQGGTDTQYF	TRBV15	NA	NA	TRBJ2-3
TGTGCCATCAGTGAGGTGGCAGGGACGGCTAGCGGGGTAGAGACCCAGTACTTC	CAISEVAGTASGVETQYF	TRBV10-3	NA	TRBD2	TRBJ2-5
TGTGCCATCACCTCGGGACAGTTCAATGAGCAGTTCTTC	CAITSGQFNEQFF	TRBV10-3	NA	TRBD1	TRBJ2-1
TGTGCCAGCAGTACCCTAGGCGGGGGAACCGGGGAGCTGTTTTTT	CASSTLGGGTGELFF	TRBV28	NA	TRBD2	TRBJ2-2
TGTGCCAGCAGCCAGGACCGGGACTACACCTACGAGCAGTACTTC	CASSQDRDYTYEQYF	TRBV4-2	NA	TRBD2	TRBJ2-7
TGTGCCAGCAGTTTCCCGGGACAGTCCACAGATACGCAGTATTTT	CASSFPGQSTDTQYF	TRBV28	NA	TRBD1	TRBJ2-3
TGCAGTGCTAGCGACAGGGGCCATGTGAACACTGAAGCTTTCTTT	CSASDRGHVNTEAFF	TRBV20-1	NA	TRBD1	TRBJ1-1
TGTGCCAGCAGCTCCCTCACGGCCACCAAGCAGTTCTTC	CASSSLTATKQFF	TRBV11-2	NA	NA	TRBJ2-1
TGTGCCAGCAGCCTGGTGAAGGGCGGAACCGGGGAGCTGTTTTTT	CASSLVKGGTGELFF	TRBV9	once	NA	TRBJ2-2
TGTGCTAGTGTTTTGGTACTTGGGCAGCGCAATCAGCCCCAGCATTTT	CASVLVLGQRNQPQHF	TRBV12-5	once	NA	TRBJ1-5
TGTGCCTGGAGTGTACTGCAGGGTAAATCCGAGCAGTACTTC	CAWSVLQGKSEQYF	TRBV30	NA	NA	TRBJ2-7
TGTGCCAGCAGTCCACTAGTATCAGATACGCAGTATTTT	CASSPLVSDTQYF	TRBV6-2/TRBV6-3	NA	NA	TRBJ2-3
TGTGCCAGCAGCCCGACAGGGATAGAAGGCTACACCTTC	CASSPTGIEGYTF	TRBV5-6	NA	TRBD1	TRBJ1-2
TGCGCCAGCAGCTTGACAGCCGGGGGAGAGACCCAGTACTTC	CASSLTAGGETQYF	TRBV5-1	NA	NA	TRBJ2-5